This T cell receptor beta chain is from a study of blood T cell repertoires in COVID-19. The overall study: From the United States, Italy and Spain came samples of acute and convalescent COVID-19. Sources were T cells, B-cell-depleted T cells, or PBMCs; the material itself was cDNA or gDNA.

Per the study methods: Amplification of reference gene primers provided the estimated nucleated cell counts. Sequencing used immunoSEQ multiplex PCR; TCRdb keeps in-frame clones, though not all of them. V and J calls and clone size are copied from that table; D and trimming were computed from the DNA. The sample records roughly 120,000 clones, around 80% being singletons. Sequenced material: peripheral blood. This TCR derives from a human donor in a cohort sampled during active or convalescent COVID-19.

The CDR3 nucleotides read TGCGCCAGCAGTCTGACGACTAGCGGGAGTTTCTTCTACGAGCAGTACTTC. This translates into CASSLTTSGSFFYEQYF. The chain links TRBV5-1 to TRBJ2-7; 12 bases line up with TRBD2. This CDR3 is built from 17 residues. The V gene's germline CDR1 is SGHRS and CDR2 YFSETQ. After removal of 5 bases from V and 3 bases from J, the junction contained 12 bases not matched to a gene. Filled out from reference TRBV5-1 and TRBJ2-7, the complete variable domain reads KAGVTQTPRYLIKTRGQQVTLSCSPISGHRSVSWYQQTPGQGLQFLFEYFSETQRNKGNFPGRFSGRQFSNSRSEMNVSTLELGDSALYLCASSLTTSGSFFYEQYFGPGTRLTVT.